The 14 T cell receptor beta chains below all came from one sample that was sequenced in a study of radiation and T cells in renal cell carcinoma. The time point denotes: blood 2 weeks post-SBRT. As to treatment: 15 Gy SBRT to primary tumor, nephrectomy 4 weeks later. TCRdb keeps only in-frame clones here, not all; method: immunoSEQ multiplex PCR. The sample includes 150,000 to 160,000 clones, 87% of them seen just once. Source: blood, taken from a patient whose treatment included radiotherapy and nephrectomy. These receptors all stem from a woman aged 50 to 65 with renal cell carcinoma.

V and J are TRBV18 and TRBJ1-5; D is ambiguous. CDR1 is KGHSH, CDR2 LQKENI, per germline. CDR3 length equals 13 residues. Trimming cost V 6 bases and J 4 bases, with 10 bases left between them. The CDR3 DNA reads TGTGCCAGCTCCCCGGCGGATAATCAGCCCCAGCATTTT. Residues: CASSPADNQPQHF.

The rearrangement joins TRBV28 to TRBJ2-7; 7 nucleotides match TRBD2. Germline V gene sequence: CDR1 MDHEN, CDR2 SYDVKM. The CDR3 length is 12 residues. V was clipped by 5 bases and J by 6 bases; unmatched bases: 4. CDR3 DNA: TGTGCCAGCAGTCTCGGGAGGAGCGAGCAGTACTTC. Its protein is CASSLGRSEQYF.

The CDR3 reads CAWSVTRHNVEAFF. The CDR3 coding sequence is TGTGCCTGGAGTGTAACCCGACACAACGTCGAAGCTTTCTTT. The chain employs TRBV30 and TRBJ1-1; D not resolved. With 0 bases removed from V and 8 bases from J, the gap between germline ends came to 16 bases. Germline CDR1 GTSNPN, CDR2 SVGIG (reference sequence). The CDR3 has 14 amino acids.

The CDR3, as DNA: TGTGCCAGCAGCGGAACAGGGGGCCTTGGAAACACCATATATTTT. It encodes CASSGTGGLGNTIYF. V is TRBV9 and J is TRBJ1-3; 9 nucleotides line up with TRBD1. V shed 3 bases, J shed 3 bases, and the junction held 4 bases outside the gene matches. The germline V gene encodes CDR1 SGDLS and CDR2 YYNGEE. This CDR3 spans 15 amino acids.

V is TRBV5-1 and J is TRBJ2-5, with D possibly TRBD1 on 6 matching bases. V lost 2 bases to trimming and J lost 5 bases, with 16 bases between them. Per germline, CDR1 SGHRS and CDR2 YFSETQ. CDR3 length: 15 residues. CDR3 in amino acids: CASSLFQGLGETQYF. DNA of the CDR3: TGCGCCAGCAGCTTATTCCAGGGGCTGGGGGAGACCCAGTACTTC.

This clone has only one observation. V and J are TRBV19 and TRBJ1-6; D may be TRBD1 (5 bases). Germline V CDR1 and CDR2: LNHDA, SQIVND (reference sequence). V lost 10 bases to trimming and J lost 10 bases, with 20 bases between them. The CDR3 sequence is 14 residues long. Here the CDR3 DNA reads TGTGCCACTCGCCTCAGGGCGGAAGACTCACCCCTCCACTTT. Translating it yields CATRLRAEDSPLHF.

The chain links TRBV19 to TRBJ1-6, with D maybe TRBD1 (6 bases). The CDR3 runs to 15 residues. The germline V gene has CDR1 LNHDA and CDR2 SQIVND (reference sequence). V was cut by 5 bases and J by 6 bases, with 14 bases left in between. Written as DNA, the CDR3 is TGTGCCAGTAGTTCATCGACAGGTAGTAATTCACCCCTCCACTTT. This codes for CASSSSTGSNSPLHF.

This chain links TRBV5-1 with TRBJ2-5; 7 bases line up with TRBD1. Germline loops: CDR1 SGHRS, CDR2 YFSETQ. The CDR3 totals 16 residues. V gave up 0 bases and J gave up 2 bases; unmatched junction bases: 7. The CDR3 here is CASSLGYRGPQETQYF. The CDR3 DNA is TGCGCCAGCAGCTTGGGGTACAGGGGACCTCAAGAGACCCAGTACTTC.

The chain couples TRBV5-4 to TRBJ2-5; D remains unclear. V shed 0 bases and J shed 9 bases, with 9 bases lying between them. Germline lookup yields CDR1 SGHNT and CDR2 YYREEE (reference sequence). The CDR3 contains 12 residues. The CDR3 DNA reads TGTGCCAGCAGCTTGGGCGTTTCGGCCCAGTACTTC. Its protein is CASSLGVSAQYF.

J is TRBJ2-3 and V is TRBV10-1; TRBD1 aligns across 10 bases. The CDR3 spans 14 residues. V lost 7 bases, J lost 4 bases, and 5 bases stayed unmatched. Per the germline V gene, CDR1 is WNHNN and CDR2 is SYGVQD (reference sequence). CDR3 nucleotides: TGCGCCAGCAAGCCGACAGGGGGCTCAGATACGCAGTATTTT. Amino acids: CASKPTGGSDTQYF.

The chain is built from TRBV7-2 and TRBJ2-7, with D uncertain. Germline V gene lookup returns CDR1 SGHTA and CDR2 FQGNSA. This CDR3 comprises 13 residues. V lost 3 bases to trimming and J lost 6 bases, with 12 bases between them. Written as DNA, the CDR3 is TGTGCCAGCAGCTTTGGGTTTGGTTCCGAGCAGTACTTC. Encoded protein: CASSFGFGSEQYF.

The rearrangement joins TRBV13 to TRBJ2-1; 13 bases are shared with TRBD2. In germline, CDR1 is PRHDT, CDR2 FYEKMQ (reference sequence). V trimming: 5 bases; J trimming: 4 bases; junction bases outside the gene matches: 8. The CDR3 has 17 residues. CDR3 sequence (DNA): TGTGCCAGCAGCCCGACTAGCGGGGGGATATTATACAATGAGCAGTTCTTC. Translating it yields CASSPTSGGILYNEQFF.

The chain is built from TRBV16 and TRBJ1-1; TRBD1 is a possible D gene (6 bases). Germline V gene data show CDR1 as KGHSY and CDR2 as FQNENV. The ends were cut back, 2 bases at V and 0 bases at J, with 7 bases in the middle. This CDR3 contains 14 residues. CDR3 protein: CASSQNRVNTEAFF. The CDR3 DNA sequence: TGTGCCAGCAGCCAAAACAGGGTGAACACTGAAGCTTTCTTT.

The chain is built from TRBV7-6 and TRBJ1-2; 7 nucleotides match TRBD1. This CDR3 is 14 amino acids long. Germline V lookup: CDR1 SGHVS, CDR2 FNYEAQ. J gave up 2 bases and V 5 bases, and 5 bases lay outside the gene matches. The DNA for the CDR3 is TGTGCCAGCAGCCCCTCGACAGGGAACTATGGCTACACCTTC. This codes for CASSPSTGNYGYTF.